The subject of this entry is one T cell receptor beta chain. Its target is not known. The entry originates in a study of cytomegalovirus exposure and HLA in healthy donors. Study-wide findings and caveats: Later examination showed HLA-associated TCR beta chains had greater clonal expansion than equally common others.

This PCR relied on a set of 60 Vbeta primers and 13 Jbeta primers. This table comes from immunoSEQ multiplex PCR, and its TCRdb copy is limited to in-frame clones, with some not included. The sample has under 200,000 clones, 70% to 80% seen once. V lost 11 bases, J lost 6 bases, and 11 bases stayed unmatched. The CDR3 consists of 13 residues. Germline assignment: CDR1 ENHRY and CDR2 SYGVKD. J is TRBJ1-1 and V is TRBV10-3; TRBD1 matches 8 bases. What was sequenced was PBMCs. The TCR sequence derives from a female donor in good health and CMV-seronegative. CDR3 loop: CAVKQGDQAEAFF. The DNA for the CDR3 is TGTGCCGTCAAACAGGGGGACCAGGCTGAAGCTTTCTTT.